Following are 29 T cell receptor beta chains from one sample sequenced in a study of T cell responses to AZD1222 COVID-19 vaccine. Assay used: immunoSEQ multiplex PCR; TCRdb lists only in-frame clones, some missing. The sample lists about 120,000 clones, more than 85% seen once, with 2.8% in the top ten. Sequenced here: peripheral blood, sampled on day 0 of AZD1222 vaccination. These receptors originate from an adult in good health.

This clone was counted once. In DNA, the CDR3 is TGTGCCAGCTCACCACGAGAGGGGGCAAGCGGAAACACCATATATTTT. Translating it yields CASSPREGASGNTIYF. The chain employs TRBV18 and TRBJ1-3; 7 bases fit TRBD1. V gave up 1 base and J gave up 4 bases; unmatched junction bases: 7. The CDR3 consists of 16 residues. Germline-derived CDR1 and CDR2 are KGHSH and LQKENI. Full variable domain (missing parts from reference TRBV18 and TRBJ1-3): NAGVMQNPRHLVRRRGQEARLRCSPMKGHSHVYWYRQLPEEGLKFMVYLQKENIIDESGMPKERFSAEFPKEGPSILRIQQVVRGDSAAYFCASSPREGASGNTIYFGEGSWLTVV.

The J gene is TRBJ1-5, the V gene TRBV4-1; D remains unclear. The CDR3 spans 19 residues. In germline, CDR1 is MGHRA, CDR2 YSYEKL. V lost 0 bases to trimming and J lost 1 base, with 19 bases between them. Written as DNA, the CDR3 is TGCGCCAGCAGCCAAGATATCGGGTCGGGAGGGTTGAGCAATCAGCCCCAGCATTTT. It specifies CASSQDIGSGGLSNQPQHF.

The gene calls are TRBV6-2 or TRBV6-3 and TRBJ2-2; either TRBD1 or TRBD2 may fit D (6 bases each). The length of the CDR3 is 18 residues. Germline V gives CDR1 MNHEY, CDR2 SVGEGT. V was clipped by 3 bases and J by 4 bases, with 21 bases between them. The CDR3 bases are TGTGCCAGCAGTTATATTAGGGGGGAGGCCCTAACCACCGGGGAGCTGTTTTTT. This translates into CASSYIRGEALTTGELFF.

For the CDR3, the DNA is TGTGCCAGCAGTACTTGGGACTCTGGAAACACCATATATTTT. As protein: CASSTWDSGNTIYF. The chain is built from TRBV6-5 and TRBJ1-3; D unresolved. Trimming left V 5 bases short and J 0 bases short, with 8 bases between. The CDR3 spans 14 residues. Germline assignment: CDR1 MNHEY and CDR2 SVGAGI.

The rearrangement joins TRBV6-1 to TRBJ1-1; D gene unclear. The CDR3 contains 14 residues. Germline CDR1 is MNHNS and CDR2 is SASEGT. V shed 1 base and J shed 6 bases, with 12 bases lying between them. CDR3 sequence reads: CASSEDGVRPEAFF. DNA of the CDR3: TGTGCCAGCAGTGAAGACGGGGTAAGGCCTGAAGCTTTCTTT.

J is TRBJ2-1 and V is TRBV7-2, with TRBD2 identical over 8 bases. The CDR3 runs to 15 residues. Germline CDR1 is SGHTA and CDR2 is FQGNSA. The J segment lost 7 bases and the V segment lost 1 base, leaving 6 bases of the junction unmatched. CDR3 protein: CASSLVPAGVNEQFF. In DNA form, the CDR3 reads TGTGCCAGCAGCTTAGTACCAGCGGGAGTGAATGAGCAGTTCTTC.

This chain joins TRBV13 and TRBJ2-7; D is possibly TRBD1 or TRBD2 (5 bases each). Trimming took off 2 bases at V and 0 bases at J, with 23 bases between the two ends. The CDR3 is made up of 19 amino acids. Germline CDR1 PRHDT, CDR2 FYEKMQ (reference sequence). CDR3 sequence reads: CASSLRAPELGTTSYEQYF. In DNA form, the CDR3 reads TGTGCCAGCAGCTTAAGGGCCCCGGAACTAGGGACCACCTCCTACGAGCAGTACTTC.

The genes are TRBV19 and TRBJ2-1; 7 bases agree with TRBD2. CDR3 length: 16 amino acids. CDR1 and CDR2 (germline): LNHDA, SQIVND (reference sequence). Unmatched junction bases numbered 11, after V lost 7 bases and J lost 2 bases. CDR3 sequence reads: CASTPSLAATYNEQFF. DNA of the CDR3: TGTGCCAGTACCCCTTCCCTAGCGGCCACCTACAATGAGCAGTTCTTC.

The V and J genes are TRBV24-1 and TRBJ1-5; D ambiguous. The V and J ends lost 4 bases and 4 bases respectively, with 7 bases between them. Germline CDR1 KGHDR, CDR2 SFDVKD. The CDR3 totals 13 residues. This CDR3 reads CATSENLNQPQHF. CDR3 sequence (DNA): TGTGCCACCAGTGAGAACCTAAATCAGCCCCAGCATTTT.

V usage is TRBV5-6 and J usage is TRBJ2-5; TRBD2 matches 11 bases. After removal of 0 bases from V and 3 bases from J, the junction contained 1 base not matched to a gene. The V gene's germline CDR1 is SGHDT and CDR2 YYEEEE. The CDR3 length is 15 residues. For the CDR3, the DNA is TGTGCCAGCAGCTTGGCGGGACTAGCGGAAGAGACCCAGTACTTC. Translation gives CASSLAGLAEETQYF.

The chain employs TRBV19 and TRBJ2-1, with TRBD2 matching over 13 bases. Germline V gene sequence: CDR1 LNHDA, CDR2 SQIVND (reference sequence). This CDR3 is 15 amino acids long. The ends lost 4 bases at V and 8 bases at J; junction bases unmatched: 5. The CDR3 nucleotides read TGTGCCAGTAGTAGGACTAGCGGGAGACACGATGAGCAGTTCTTC. Encoded protein: CASSRTSGRHDEQFF.

This chain uses TRBV20-1 with TRBJ2-5; weak D call: TRBD1 (6 bases). Trimming cost V 3 bases and J 14 bases, with 19 bases left between them. This CDR3 is built from 12 residues. The germline V gene encodes CDR1 DFQATT and CDR2 SNEGSKA (reference sequence). The CDR3 is CSASDRHNTGYF. CDR3 bases: TGCAGTGCTAGTGACAGGCACAACACTGGTTACTTC.

CDR3 in DNA: TGCGCCAGCAGTGCGGCAGGCGGGTCCTACGAGCAGTACTTC. This encodes CASSAAGGSYEQYF. The chain has TRBV10-1 and TRBJ2-7, with D perhaps matching TRBD2 (5 bases). Trimming removed 4 bases from V and 1 base from J, with 11 bases in between. Germline lookup yields CDR1 WNHNN and CDR2 SYGVQD (reference sequence). The CDR3 sequence is 14 residues long.

This rearrangement joins TRBV7-3 to TRBJ1-6; D is ambiguous. The CDR3 totals 13 residues. The V gene's germline CDR1 is SGHTA and CDR2 FQGTGA. V lost 2 bases, J lost 10 bases, and 9 bases lay in between. Written as DNA, the CDR3 is TGTGCCAGCAGCTTATCCCCAGAGTCACCCCTCCACTTT. This gives the protein CASSLSPESPLHF.

This chain uses TRBV5-1 with TRBJ1-6; a possible D gene is TRBD1 (6 bases). This CDR3 comprises 15 residues. From germline, CDR1 is SGHRS and CDR2 YFSETQ. Deletions cut 6 bases from V and 5 bases from J, with 15 bases between. This CDR3 is CASKEGGRDNSPLHF. The CDR3 nucleotides are TGCGCCAGCAAAGAGGGGGGTCGTGATAATTCACCCCTCCACTTT.

This chain joins TRBV19 and TRBJ2-7, with TRBD1 matching 8 bases. Germline CDR1 is LNHDA and CDR2 is SQIVND (reference sequence). The CDR3 loop spans 15 amino acids. Unmatched junction bases numbered 4, after V lost 1 base and J lost 2 bases. The DNA of the CDR3 is TGTGCCAGTAGTATAGGAGACAGGGGTGCCTACGAGCAGTACTTC. Translation: CASSIGDRGAYEQYF.

The rearrangement links TRBV5-5 to TRBJ2-1, with 12 positions matching TRBD2. Germline values: CDR1 SGHKS, CDR2 YYEKEE (reference sequence). This CDR3 has 15 amino acids. The J segment lost 4 bases and the V segment lost 2 bases, leaving 1 base of the junction unmatched. In nucleotides, the CDR3 is TGTGCCAGCAGCTTCGGACTAGCGGGATACAATGAGCAGTTCTTC. Its protein is CASSFGLAGYNEQFF.

The rearrangement joins TRBV5-1 to TRBJ1-1; no clear D gene. The CDR3 is 14 amino acids. V was clipped by 3 bases and J by 5 bases, with 14 bases between them. Looked up from germline, CDR1 is SGHRS and CDR2 is YFSETQ. The CDR3 region has the DNA TGCGCCAGCAGCTCCTGGGTCTTGGCGACTGAAGCTTTCTTT. Translated, it gives CASSSWVLATEAFF. Using reference TRBV5-1 and TRBJ1-1 for the parts outside the CDR3, the full variable domain is KAGVTQTPRYLIKTRGQQVTLSCSPISGHRSVSWYQQTPGQGLQFLFEYFSETQRNKGNFPGRFSGRQFSNSRSEMNVSTLELGDSALYLCASSSWVLATEAFFGQGTRLTVV.

This chain uses TRBV7-9 with TRBJ2-7; D ambiguous. This CDR3 comprises 14 residues. Trimming pared 4 bases from V and 1 base from J, leaving 11 bases between. Germline CDR1 reads SEHNR; CDR2 reads FQNEAQ (reference sequence). Here the CDR3 reads CASSSYYGSYEQYF. The CDR3, as DNA: TGTGCCAGCAGCTCCTACTACGGATCCTACGAGCAGTACTTC.

The CDR3 nucleotides are TGTGCCAGCAGCTCGACAGACAACAATGAGCAGTTCTTC. It encodes CASSSTDNNEQFF. V usage is TRBV5-6 and J usage is TRBJ2-1, with D possibly TRBD1 on 5 matching bases. CDR1 is SGHDT and CDR2 is YYEEEE in the germline V gene. V lost 3 bases to trimming and J lost 5 bases, with 9 bases between them. CDR3 size: 13 residues.

This chain connects TRBV27 to TRBJ2-5, with 8 nucleotides matching TRBD2. V gave up 5 bases and J gave up 9 bases; unmatched junction bases: 11. Per the germline V gene, CDR1 is MNHEY and CDR2 is SMNVEV (reference sequence). The length of the CDR3 is 14 residues. The CDR3 DNA reads TGTGCCAGCAGTCCTACTAGCGGAGGTGGTTCCCAGTACTTC. It translates to CASSPTSGGGSQYF.

The chain uses TRBV28 and TRBJ2-7, with 12 bases that match TRBD2. With 6 bases clipped from V and 7 bases from J, the junction kept 13 bases outside the gene matches. The CDR3 contains 16 residues. Germline assignment: CDR1 MDHEN and CDR2 SYDVKM. For the CDR3, the DNA is TGTGCCAGCAGCCCCCCTAGCGGGAGGGCCGGTTTAGAGCAGTACTTC. This sequence encodes CASSPPSGRAGLEQYF.

The chain combines TRBV24-1 with TRBJ2-5; tentative D call: TRBD2 (6 bases). In germline, CDR1 is KGHDR, CDR2 SFDVKD. This CDR3 is built from 15 residues. V dropped 4 bases and J dropped 3 bases, with 14 bases sitting between them. CDR3 bases: TGTGCCACCAGTGAGGCCGGGACTGCAGAAGAGACCCAGTACTTC. Protein sequence: CATSEAGTAEETQYF.

The DNA for the CDR3 is TGTGCCAGCAGCTTGCCAGGAACTAATGAAAAACTGTTTTTT. It yields the protein CASSLPGTNEKLFF. This chain links TRBV5-8 with TRBJ1-4; D is unclear. CDR1 is SGHTS and CDR2 is YDEGEE in the germline V gene. The CDR3 sequence is 14 residues long. Trimming left V 1 base short and J 1 base short, with 5 bases between.

The chain joins TRBV7-2 to TRBJ1-2, with 7 bases aligning to TRBD1. This CDR3 contains 14 residues. Germline V gene lookup returns CDR1 SGHTA and CDR2 FQGNSA. Germline trimming cut 5 bases from V and 5 bases from J; bases unmatched to any gene: 8. CDR3 nucleotides: TGTGCCAGCAGCGTCCGGGACAGAACATATGGCTACACCTTC. This sequence encodes CASSVRDRTYGYTF.

The chain is built from TRBV12-3 or TRBV12-4 and TRBJ2-2, with D unresolved. This CDR3 spans 11 amino acids. The V end lost 3 bases, the J end lost 6 bases, and 2 bases lay between the germline ends. Written as DNA, the CDR3 is TGTGCCAGCAGTTTTCCCGGGGAGCTGTTTTTT. It is translated as CASSFPGELFF.

The chain uses TRBV24-1 and TRBJ1-5; no reliable D call. V shed 4 bases and J shed 0 bases, with 6 bases lying between them. Germline CDR1 reads KGHDR; CDR2 reads SFDVKD. The CDR3 consists of 14 residues. The CDR3 DNA follows: TGTGCCACCAGTGACTATGATAGCAATCAGCCCCAGCATTTT. Encoded protein: CATSDYDSNQPQHF.

V gene TRBV6-5 combines with J gene TRBJ1-4; no clear D gene. CDR1 is MNHEY, CDR2 SVGAGI, per germline. V was clipped by 2 bases and J by 8 bases, with 15 bases between them. The CDR3 has 15 amino acids. The DNA for the CDR3 is TGTGCCAGCAGTTACCGCTCCCACCTATGGGAAAAACTGTTTTTT. It codes for CASSYRSHLWEKLFF.

The chain couples TRBV5-4 to TRBJ1-1, with a possible D match to TRBD1 (5 bases). The CDR3 is 15 amino acids. Germline V gene lookup returns CDR1 SGHNT and CDR2 YYREEE (reference sequence). V was clipped by 4 bases and J by 3 bases, with 16 bases between them. The CDR3 reads CASSAAQVGDTEAFF. The CDR3 DNA reads TGTGCCAGCAGCGCCGCACAGGTTGGGGACACTGAAGCTTTCTTT.